This T cell receptor (beta chain) is drawn from a study of blood T cell repertoires in COVID-19. Study in general: Samples representing acute and convalescent COVID-19 were sourced from the United States, Italy and Spain.

In the original processing: Using reference gene primer amplification, nucleated cell counts were estimated. Assay used: immunoSEQ multiplex PCR; TCRdb lists only in-frame clones, some missing. Clonal size and the V and J genes are those of that table, whereas D and trimming came from the DNA. Of about 110,000 clones listed, roughly four fifths were seen once; the top ten hold just over 4%. The trim removed 1 base at V and 3 bases at J, leaving 6 bases unmatched. CDR1 SGHNT and CDR2 YYREEE come from the germline V gene (reference sequence). There are 15 residues in the CDR3. This TCR derives from a woman in her 70s with acute or convalescent COVID-19. Sample: peripheral blood. The chain has TRBV5-4 and TRBJ1-2, with 7 bases aligning to TRBD1. The CDR3 reads CASSLRDSLDYGYTF. Here the CDR3 DNA reads TGTGCCAGCAGCTTGCGGGACAGCCTAGACTATGGCTACACCTTC.